A selection of T cell receptor beta chains follows, all from one sample in a study of PD-1 blockade in classical Hodgkin lymphoma. Profiling relied on immunoSEQ multiplex PCR, and the TCRdb table lists in-frame clones only, not all of them. Of approximately 44,000 clones listed, 66% are singletons. Sequenced here: peripheral blood mononuclear cells (PBMCs), sampled before the fourth cycle of nivolumab. The receptors derive from a human donor with classical Hodgkin lymphoma. Both conserved end residues are trimmed from each CDR3.

cdr3_length,j_call,v_call,cdr3_aa
11,TRBJ2-7,TRBV5-1,ASSSDRVHEQY
14,TRBJ2-3,TRBV7-9,ASSLGLGTGADTQY
15,TRBJ1-2,TRBV30,AWSVPPRGRGQGGYT
12,TRBJ2-7,TRBV15,ATSRGQGPYEQY
11,TRBJ1-2,TRBV5-4,ASSQDLNYGYT
13,TRBJ2-2,TRBV4-1,ASSPRTEDTGELF
14,TRBJ2-2,TRBV5-4,ASSYKVAGITGELF
12,TRBJ1-5,TRBV28,ASRTGTLNQPQH
11,TRBJ1-5,TRBV28,ASTNRARGAQH
12,TRBJ1-2,TRBV19,ASSPGTGNYGYT
13,TRBJ2-7,TRBV6-5,ASSGDNQVSYEQY
14,TRBJ2-3,TRBV4-3,ASSQFLAGATDTQY
10,TRBJ2-5,TRBV30,AWTDRVETQY
12,TRBJ1-1,TRBV6-6,ASSYTQLNTEAF
13,TRBJ1-3,TRBV5-1,ASSPGQGRGNTIY
12,TRBJ1-5,TRBV19,ASSMEQGFQPQH
15,TRBJ1-3,TRBV7-2,ASSLGGQGLSGNTIY
15,TRBJ2-7,TRBV28,ASSTIGLGQGALEQY
12,TRBJ2-3,TRBV11-2,ASSLRDLPDTQY
13,TRBJ1-4,TRBV19,ASTPGKRGGEKLF
12,TRBJ1-5,TRBV28,ASTRGGGNQPQH
13,TRBJ1-4,TRBV21-1,ASSKAGGTNEKLF
14,TRBJ1-6,TRBV5-1,ASSYGGGLENSPLH
13,TRBJ1-4,TRBV5-4,ASSFGGSLGEKLF
13,TRBJ1-1,TRBV19,ASSIGWGGRTEAF
13,TRBJ1-4,TRBV5-4,ASSLDGTGPEKLF
12,TRBJ2-7,TRBV7-2,ASSRSGTGYEQY
12,TRBJ1-2,TRBV2,ASTRTGEGYGYT
13,TRBJ2-7,TRBV7-6,ASSLETGAIYEQY
9,TRBJ2-7,TRBV6-5,ASGSLYEQY
13,TRBJ2-7,TRBV4-3,ASSQTVAGGREQY
11,TRBJ2-7,TRBV29-1,SVDPDISHEQY
6,TRBJ2-1,TRBV20-1,SARDQF
13,TRBJ2-4,TRBV28,ASSPTSGREHVQY
12,TRBJ1-5,TRBV19,ASSGDLHDQPQH
13,TRBJ2-7,TRBV7-9,ASSSTSDSSYEQY
16,TRBJ1-2,TRBV9,ASSSPEAGGAGISGYT
11,TRBJ2-5,TRBV18,ASSPQIQETQY
11,TRBJ2-1,TRBV14,ASSSWSTDEQF
13,TRBJ2-3,TRBV30,AWSVGLAGTDTQY
13,TRBJ2-1,TRBV5-1,ASSLALAGIGEQF
14,TRBJ1-6,TRBV19,ASSIRDSLDNSPLH
9,TRBJ1-3,TRBV6-1,ASMRGNTIY
13,TRBJ1-6,TRBV6-5,ASRPGTGVNSPLH
11,TRBJ2-5,TRBV4-3,ASSQDIGDAFY
12,TRBJ2-7,TRBV14,ASSRGQGSYEQY